The 30 T cell receptor beta chains below all came from one sample that was sequenced in a study of blood T cell repertoires in COVID-19 (dated by TCRdb to the early 2020s). To prepare the library, the immunoSEQ multiplex PCR assay was applied. TCRdb holds this immuneACCESS table with in-frame rearrangements only. Some clones are missing; in checked studies, unresolved V genes explain under half, and the rest has no known cause. The sample contains about 89,000 clones, 87% of them found a single time. The top ten clonotypes cover around 16% of the sample. The sequenced material came from peripheral blood. The receptors come from a male donor with acute or convalescent COVID-19.

This clone has only a few counts. The chain joins TRBV12-3 or TRBV12-4 to TRBJ1-5; perhaps TRBD1 as D (5 bases). Trimming cost V 5 bases and J 4 bases, with 9 bases left between them. The CDR3 sequence is 13 residues long. DNA for the CDR3: TGTGCCAGCAGTAGACAGTTGAATCAGCCCCAGCATTTT. Translated, it gives CASSRQLNQPQHF.

This clone has just a few counts. V usage is TRBV2 and J usage is TRBJ1-6; D may be TRBD1 (6 bases). With 6 bases removed from V and 7 bases from J, the gap between germline ends came to 19 bases. The V gene's germline CDR1 is SNHLY and CDR2 FYNNEI. The CDR3 sequence is 16 residues long. The CDR3 loop reads CASSPRRDTLNSPLHF. The CDR3 nucleotides read TGTGCCAGCAGCCCAAGAAGGGACACCCTAAATTCACCCCTCCACTTT.

The chain is built from TRBV5-3 and TRBJ1-2; no firm D call. TRBV5-3 is known as an ORF, though its function is uncertain. V lost 4 bases and J 4 bases, leaving 14 bases between the germline ends. The CDR3 has 14 residues. The CDR3 here is CARSLTRVFYGYTF. The CDR3 nucleotides are TGTGCCAGAAGCCTTACACGTGTGTTCTATGGCTACACCTTC.

The V call is TRBV7-9, the J call TRBJ2-5; D perhaps matches TRBD1 (6 bases). Germline lookup yields CDR1 SEHNR and CDR2 FQNEAQ (reference sequence). Trimming took 6 bases from V and 0 from J, leaving 8 bases between them. The CDR3 extends over 13 amino acids. CDR3 region: CASSDRNQETQYF. The DNA of the CDR3 is TGTGCCAGCAGTGACAGGAACCAAGAGACCCAGTACTTC.

This sequence joins TRBV19 and TRBJ1-1; 9 nucleotides agree with TRBD1. With V trimmed by 5 bases and J by 1 base, 8 bases remained unmatched. CDR3 length: 16 amino acids. CDR1 is LNHDA and CDR2 is SQIVND in the germline V gene (reference sequence). CDR3 region: CASSWGGQGTNTEAFF. The CDR3 DNA follows: TGTGCCAGTAGTTGGGGAGGACAGGGGACGAACACTGAAGCTTTCTTT.

This chain links TRBV25-1 with TRBJ1-2; no reliable D call. The germline V gene encodes CDR1 MGHDK and CDR2 SYGVNS. The CDR3 sequence is 12 residues long. The ends were cut back, 6 bases at V and 6 bases at J, with 11 bases in the middle. The CDR3 nucleotides are TGTGCCAGCAGGGACTCCGTTAATGGCTACACCTTC. It is translated as CASRDSVNGYTF.

As concerns this clone: The identical CDR3 is also encoded by other nucleotide sequences in the sample. V gene TRBV7-9 combines with J gene TRBJ2-1; 12 nucleotides agree with TRBD2. The CDR3 spans 16 residues. CDR1 and CDR2 from the germline V gene are SEHNR and FQNEAQ (reference sequence). The V gene end was trimmed by 5 bases and the J gene end by 2 bases; junction bases not matched to a gene: 4. CDR3 nucleotide sequence: TGTGCCAGCAGCCTAGGACTAGCGGGGACCTACAATGAGCAGTTCTTC. Protein: CASSLGLAGTYNEQFF.

A few counts support this clone. The chain combines TRBV6-6 with TRBJ2-7, with D possibly matching TRBD2 (6 bases). V was trimmed by 5 bases and J by 3 bases, leaving 8 bases between them. This CDR3 is built from 12 residues. Germline V CDR1 and CDR2: MNHNY, SVGAGI (reference sequence). The chain's CDR3 is CASSEGLYEQYF. In DNA form, the CDR3 reads TGTGCCAGCAGTGAGGGACTCTACGAGCAGTACTTC.

The rearrangement uses TRBV7-2 and TRBJ2-1; 10 nucleotides line up with TRBD2. The CDR3 is 15 residues long. CDR1 and CDR2 (germline): SGHTA, FQGNSA. Losses at the gene ends were 5 bases for V and 10 bases for J; bases not matched to a gene: 11. Here the CDR3 DNA reads TGTGCCAGCAGCCCCCCGAGCGGGGGGGCAGGGGAGCAGTTCTTC. It encodes CASSPPSGGAGEQFF.

V and J are TRBV27 and TRBJ1-2, with 8 bases identical to TRBD1. The CDR3 has 14 amino acids. Germline V gives CDR1 MNHEY, CDR2 SMNVEV (reference sequence). The junction had 9 bases not matched to a gene; V was cut back by 6 bases and J by 6 bases. In nucleotides, the CDR3 is TGTGCCAGCAGCCCTGGGACAGGAGGAAATGGCTACACCTTC. Protein sequence: CASSPGTGGNGYTF.

The J gene is TRBJ1-1, the V gene TRBV12-3 or TRBV12-4; weak D call: TRBD1 (6 bases). The CDR3 totals 13 residues. V lost 6 bases, J lost 3 bases, and 11 bases lay in between. This CDR3 is CASRRQVDTEAFF. CDR3 sequence (DNA): TGTGCCAGCAGGCGACAGGTGGACACTGAAGCTTTCTTT.

This sequence joins TRBV7-2 and TRBJ2-3; tentatively, D is TRBD1 (6 bases). This CDR3 is built from 17 residues. CDR1 and CDR2 from the germline V gene are SGHTA and FQGNSA. Trimming pared 4 bases from V and 1 base from J, leaving 18 bases between. CDR3 region: CASSSWAPGVGTDTQYF. The CDR3 DNA follows: TGTGCCAGCAGCTCTTGGGCCCCAGGGGTAGGCACAGATACGCAGTATTTT.

The V and J genes are TRBV11-2 and TRBJ1-1; D might be TRBD1 (6 bases). CDR1 and CDR2 from the germline V gene are SGHAT and FQNNGV. The CDR3 is 16 residues long. Trimming cost V 7 bases and J 0 bases, with 18 bases left between them. CDR3 amino acids: CASTESGTPMNTEAFF. The CDR3 coding sequence is TGTGCCAGCACCGAGTCTGGGACACCTATGAACACTGAAGCTTTCTTT. Full variable domain (rest looked up from reference TRBV11-2 and TRBJ1-1): EAGVAQSPRYKIIEKRQSVAFWCNPISGHATLYWYQQILGQGPKLLIQFQNNGVVDDSQLPKDRFSAERLKGVDSTLKIQPAKLEDSAVYLCASTESGTPMNTEAFFGQGTRLTVV.

V usage is TRBV19 and J usage is TRBJ1-1; D not resolved. V was clipped by 3 bases and J by 1 base, with 9 bases between them. The germline gives CDR1 LNHDA, CDR2 SQIVND (reference sequence). The CDR3 is 14 residues long. CDR3 in amino acids: CASSIPEGNTEAFF. The CDR3 DNA sequence: TGTGCCAGTAGTATTCCGGAGGGGAACACTGAAGCTTTCTTT.

The chain recombines TRBV11-2 with TRBJ1-3; maybe TRBD1 (6 bases). The length of the CDR3 is 16 residues. V lost 0 bases to trimming and J lost 3 bases, with 12 bases between them. Germline V CDR1 and CDR2: SGHAT, FQNNGV. The CDR3 loop reads CASSLDVTGIGNTIYF. The CDR3 DNA reads TGTGCCAGCAGCTTAGATGTCACAGGGATTGGAAACACCATATATTTT.

The chain employs TRBV6-1 and TRBJ2-7; 10 nucleotides line up with TRBD1. The germline gives CDR1 MNHNS, CDR2 SASEGT. The CDR3 has 15 amino acids. V lost 0 bases to trimming and J lost 5 bases; unmatched junction nucleotides: 4. The CDR3 coding sequence is TGTGCCAGCAGTGAAGCAGGGACAGGGGTCAACGAGCAGTACTTC. Protein sequence: CASSEAGTGVNEQYF.

The V and J genes are TRBV27 and TRBJ1-5; 9 positions match TRBD1. The CDR3 is made up of 17 amino acids. The V segment lost 6 bases and the J segment 5 bases; nucleotides outside the gene matches: 14. CDR1 MNHEY and CDR2 SMNVEV come from the germline V gene (reference sequence). CDR3 in amino acids: CASSRIFTGGVDQPQHF. The CDR3 coding sequence is TGTGCCAGCAGCCGGATTTTTACAGGGGGCGTGGATCAGCCCCAGCATTTT.

This rearrangement joins TRBV19 to TRBJ1-6; D gene ambiguous. V was pared by 4 bases and J by 2 bases, with 15 bases between. The CDR3 extends over 17 amino acids. CDR1 is LNHDA and CDR2 is SQIVND in the germline V gene (reference sequence). This CDR3 is CASSSDPPGAYNSPLHF. CDR3 nucleotide sequence: TGTGCCAGTAGTAGCGACCCTCCCGGGGCCTATAATTCACCCCTCCACTTT. Combining the CDR3 with reference TRBV19 and TRBJ1-6 gives the whole variable domain DGGITQSPKYLFRKEGQNVTLSCEQNLNHDAMYWYRQDPGQGLRLIYYSQIVNDFQKGDIAEGYSVSREKKESFPLTVTSAQKNPTAFYLCASSSDPPGAYNSPLHFGNGTRLTVT.

This clone was observed a single time. The rearrangement uses TRBV19 and TRBJ1-4, with 7 bases matching TRBD1. Germline-derived CDR1 and CDR2 are LNHDA and SQIVND (reference sequence). V dropped 4 bases and J dropped 14; count of bases not matched to a gene: 7. The CDR3 is made up of 12 amino acids. The CDR3 reads CASSNSGTVLFF. CDR3 bases: TGTGCCAGTAGTAACTCCGGGACAGTGCTGTTTTTT.

The genes are TRBV5-4 and TRBJ1-5; no reliable D call. There are 15 residues in the CDR3. Trimming took 0 bases from V and 0 from J, leaving 7 bases between them. From germline, CDR1 is SGHNT and CDR2 YYREEE (reference sequence). This chain's CDR3 is CASSLDGNSNQPQHF. The DNA for the CDR3 is TGTGCCAGCAGCTTGGACGGGAATAGCAATCAGCCCCAGCATTTT. The full variable domain, completed using reference TRBV5-4 and TRBJ1-5, is ETGVTQSPTHLIKTRGQQVTLRCSSQSGHNTVSWYQQALGQGPQFIFQYYREEENGRGNFPPRFSGLQFPNYSSELNVNALELDDSALYLCASSLDGNSNQPQHFGDGTRLSIL.

This clone was picked up a small number of times. This chain connects TRBV4-1 to TRBJ1-6; D is ambiguous. Germline CDR1 is MGHRA and CDR2 is YSYEKL. The CDR3 is 14 residues long. V was trimmed by 0 bases and J by 9 bases, leaving 9 bases between them. CDR3 in DNA: TGCGCCAGCAGCCAAGATGCGGTCCTTTCACCCCTCCACTTT. Translation: CASSQDAVLSPLHF.

The chain combines TRBV5-1 with TRBJ1-3; D gene uncertain. Trimming stripped 0 bases from V and 0 bases from J, with 13 bases between. This CDR3 contains 17 residues. CDR1 and CDR2 from the germline V gene are SGHRS and YFSETQ. This chain's CDR3 is CASSLGYRLSSGNTIYF. CDR3 DNA: TGCGCCAGCAGCTTGGGGTACAGACTAAGCTCTGGAAACACCATATATTTT.

The chain uses TRBV28 and TRBJ2-3; the D gene is possibly TRBD2 (7 bases). Germline V gene sequence: CDR1 MDHEN, CDR2 SYDVKM. CDR3 size: 15 residues. Trimming cost V 3 bases and J 0 bases, with 10 bases left between them. The CDR3 DNA sequence: TGTGCCAGCAGTTTTGGGGGGGCCAGCACAGATACGCAGTATTTT. Translated, it gives CASSFGGASTDTQYF.

The rearrangement uses TRBV7-9 and TRBJ1-1, with 7 bases matching TRBD1. J gave up 2 bases and V 5 bases, and 8 bases lay outside the gene matches. This CDR3 has 15 residues. The germline V gene has CDR1 SEHNR and CDR2 FQNEAQ (reference sequence). This chain's CDR3 is CASSPAGGINTEAFF. In DNA, the CDR3 is TGTGCCAGCAGCCCAGCAGGGGGGATAAACACTGAAGCTTTCTTT.

The chain is built from TRBV28 and TRBJ1-2; D is uncertain. V was pared by 2 bases and J by 4 bases, with 14 bases between. The CDR3 is 15 amino acids. Germline loops: CDR1 MDHEN, CDR2 SYDVKM. The DNA for the CDR3 is TGTGCCAGCAGTTTAGCAGATCGAGGCTCCTATGGCTACACCTTC. Encoded protein: CASSLADRGSYGYTF.

V gene TRBV15 combines with J gene TRBJ1-6; D unresolved. The CDR3 is made up of 13 amino acids. Trimming left V 3 bases short and J 7 bases short, with 7 bases between. Germline V lookup: CDR1 LNHNV, CDR2 YYDKDF (reference sequence). The CDR3 here is CATSSDGNSPLHF. DNA for the CDR3: TGTGCCACCAGCAGTGACGGGAATTCACCCCTCCACTTT.

The chain joins TRBV5-1 to TRBJ2-7; D is unresolved. V lost 4 bases to trimming and J lost 4 bases, with 9 bases between them. The CDR3 has 12 residues. Germline values: CDR1 SGHRS, CDR2 YFSETQ. CDR3 amino acids: CASSEDLYEQYF. Here the CDR3 DNA reads TGCGCCAGCAGCGAGGATCTATACGAGCAGTACTTC.

This chain connects TRBV7-9 to TRBJ1-3, with 7 bases that match TRBD1. The germline V gene encodes CDR1 SEHNR and CDR2 FQNEAQ (reference sequence). V was clipped by 6 bases and J by 0 bases; unmatched bases: 2. The CDR3 totals 14 residues. The CDR3 here is CASRRQGSGNTIYF. As DNA, the CDR3 is TGTGCCAGCAGGAGACAGGGCTCTGGAAACACCATATATTTT.

A remark on this clone: Other DNA variants within this sample encode the same CDR3. The CDR3 DNA follows: TGTGCCAGCAGCTTAGGTCTTCAAGAGACCCAGTACTTC. Translating gives CASSLGLQETQYF. The V and J genes are TRBV7-8 and TRBJ2-5; D is uncertain. The CDR3 consists of 13 residues. Trimming removed 1 base from V and 2 bases from J, with 5 bases in between. CDR1 is SGHVS and CDR2 is FQNEAQ in the germline V gene.

The chain carries TRBV28 and TRBJ1-2; maybe TRBD1 (6 bases). Per germline, CDR1 MDHEN and CDR2 SYDVKM. The CDR3 sequence is 15 residues long. Trimming cost V 2 bases and J 7 bases, with 17 bases left between them. The CDR3 protein is CASSLTEDAGVGYTF. CDR3 nucleotide sequence: TGTGCCAGCAGTTTAACCGAGGATGCAGGGGTTGGCTACACCTTC.